The 10 T cell receptor beta chains given below trace back to one sample, sequenced in a study of molecular identifiers for immune sequencing clone quantification. TCRdb analysed the PCR reads with MiXCR anew, one entry per CDR3 protein. The sample lists 90,000 or so distinct CDR3 sequences; about 23% were seen once. The material sequenced was naive CD8+ T cells from blood, with Jurkat cell RNA spiked in. Subset meaning: FACS-sorted CD8+CD4-CCR7+CD45RA+ naive T cells. The receptors originated from a human donor in good health. Some libraries in this study had Jurkat cell RNA spiked in.

This clonotype turned up a few times. This chain uses TRBV27 with TRBJ2-1, with 12 bases that match TRBD1. V shed 4 bases, J shed 9 bases, and the junction held 7 bases outside the gene matches. The germline CDR1 and CDR2 sequences are MNHEY and SMNVEV (reference sequence). The CDR3 has 15 amino acids. CDR3 amino acids: CASSSRDRGPVEQFF. DNA of the CDR3: TGTGCCAGCAGTTCCCGGGACAGGGGGCCCGTTGAGCAGTTCTTC.

This clonotype was counted many times. This chain links TRBV29-1 with TRBJ2-1; 9 bases are a match to TRBD2. V was clipped by 1 base and J by 1 base; unmatched bases: 11. Germline loops: CDR1 SQVTM, CDR2 ANQGSEA. The CDR3 consists of 18 residues. CDR3 DNA sequence: TGCAGCGTTGAAGGGGTAAATAGCGGGAGTGGGTCCTACAATGAGCAGTTCTTC. Its translation is CSVEGVNSGSGSYNEQFF.

This clonotype has a count of ten or more. V usage is TRBV28 and J usage is TRBJ1-2; D is uncertain. This CDR3 is 16 amino acids long. V was trimmed by 7 bases and J by 8 bases, leaving 26 bases between them. CDR1 and CDR2 (germline): MDHEN, SYDVKM. The CDR3 DNA reads TGTGCCAGCACCAGACCCGCCAGACATCACATAGAGGGCTACACCTTC. Residues: CASTRPARHHIEGYTF.

The sample holds many counts of this clonotype. The rearrangement uses TRBV6-1 and TRBJ2-3, with D perhaps matching TRBD1 or TRBD2 (5 bases each). This CDR3 contains 16 residues. Germline loops: CDR1 MNHNS, CDR2 SASEGT. The V and J ends lost 3 bases and 7 bases respectively, with 20 bases between them. CDR3 DNA sequence: TGTGCCAGCAGTGAGGCCGGGGACCCCAAGCTCTATACGCAGTATTTT. The encoded protein is CASSEAGDPKLYTQYF.

A note on this clonotype: This may be a read error, as it is one base from a much larger clone. Here the CDR3 omits its conserved ending phenylalanine or tryptophan, so a read error is the likely source. This chain uses TRBV5-1 with TRBJ1-1; 8 bases are a match to TRBD1. CDR1 is SGHRS and CDR2 is YFSETQ in the germline V gene. The ends lost 0 bases at V and 6 bases at J; junction bases unmatched: 1. The length of the CDR3 is 13 residues. In DNA, the CDR3 is TGCGCCAGCAGCTTGGCAGGGGGCCCTGAAGCTTTCATT. It yields the protein CASSLAGGPEAFI.

In the case of this clonotype: Compared with germline, one end of the junction differs, possibly owing to a read error. The rearrangement uses TRBV7-9 and TRBJ2-7, with 10 nucleotides matching TRBD1. The CDR3 totals 15 residues. Per germline, CDR1 SEHNR and CDR2 FQNEAQ (reference sequence). The CDR3 DNA is TGTGCCAGCAGCTTAACGGGACAGGGGACGAACGAGCAGCACTTC. Residues: CASSLTGQGTNEQHF. The full variable domain, completed using reference TRBV7-9 and TRBJ2-7, is DTGVSQNPRHKITKRGQNVTFRCDPISEHNRLYWYRQTLGQGPEFLTYFQNEAQLEKSRLLSDRFSAERPKGSFSTLEIQRTEQGDSAMYLCASSLTGQGTNEQHFGPGTRLTVT.

The chain joins TRBV7-6 to TRBJ2-7; 8 nucleotides align to TRBD2. After removal of 5 bases from V and 1 base from J, the junction contained 7 bases not matched to a gene. This CDR3 comprises 15 residues. CDR1 SGHVS and CDR2 FNYEAQ come from the germline V gene. The CDR3 bases are TGTGCCAGCAGCCCCTTTCGGGGGGGTTCCTACGAGCAGTACTTC. Residues: CASSPFRGGSYEQYF.

This clonotype was seen at least ten times. The chain combines TRBV20-1 with TRBJ2-5; 8 nucleotides match TRBD2. CDR3 length equals 13 residues. The germline gives CDR1 DFQATT, CDR2 SNEGSKA (reference sequence). V gave up 5 bases and J gave up 5 bases; unmatched junction bases: 7. The CDR3 region is CSARAGVGETQYF. CDR3 DNA sequence: TGCAGTGCTCGAGCGGGAGTAGGGGAGACCCAGTACTTC.

This chain uses TRBV10-1 with TRBJ2-1; D is unclear. Germline V lookup: CDR1 WNHNN, CDR2 SYGVQD (reference sequence). Trimming cost V 6 bases and J 6 bases, with 30 bases left between them. CDR3 length: 19 amino acids. The CDR3 loop reads CASRKARAHLYLPSNEQFF. The CDR3 DNA follows: TGCGCCAGCAGGAAAGCACGGGCCCATCTCTATCTCCCTTCCAATGAGCAGTTCTTC.

This clonotype has just a few counts. This may arise from a read error, as a much more abundant clone is one base away. The genes are TRBV5-3 and TRBJ2-3, with D unresolved. TRBV5-3 is assigned to the ORF class and has an uncertain function. The CDR3 loop spans 12 amino acids. For the CDR3, the DNA is TGTGCCAGCAGCTTGGTTTCAGATATGCAGTATTTT. Its translation: CASSLVSDMQYF.